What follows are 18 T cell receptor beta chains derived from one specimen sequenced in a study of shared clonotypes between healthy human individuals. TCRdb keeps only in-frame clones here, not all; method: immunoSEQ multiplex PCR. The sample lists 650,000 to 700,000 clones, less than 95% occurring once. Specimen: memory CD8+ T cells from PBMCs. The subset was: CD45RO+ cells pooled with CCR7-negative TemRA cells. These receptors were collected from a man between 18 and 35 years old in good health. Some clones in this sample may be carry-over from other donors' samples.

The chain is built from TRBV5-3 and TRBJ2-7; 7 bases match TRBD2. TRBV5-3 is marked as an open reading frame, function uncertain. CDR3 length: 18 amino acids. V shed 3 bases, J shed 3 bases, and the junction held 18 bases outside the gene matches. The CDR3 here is CARSSMTAKGLVSYEQYF. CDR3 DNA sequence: TGTGCCAGAAGCTCTATGACTGCCAAAGGACTAGTCAGCTACGAGCAGTACTTC.

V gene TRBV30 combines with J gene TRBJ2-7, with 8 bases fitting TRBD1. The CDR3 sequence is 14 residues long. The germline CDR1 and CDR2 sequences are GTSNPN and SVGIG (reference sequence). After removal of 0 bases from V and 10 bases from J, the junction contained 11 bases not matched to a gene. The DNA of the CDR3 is TGTGCCTGGAGTGTTGAGACAGGGGTTGTGATTCAGTACTTC. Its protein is CAWSVETGVVIQYF. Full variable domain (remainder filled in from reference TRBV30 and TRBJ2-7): SQTIHQWPATLVQPVGSPLSLECTVEGTSNPNLYWYRQAAGRGLQLLFYSVGIGQISSEVPQNLSASRPQDRQFILSSKKLLLSDSGFYLCAWSVETGVVIQYFGPGTRLTVT.

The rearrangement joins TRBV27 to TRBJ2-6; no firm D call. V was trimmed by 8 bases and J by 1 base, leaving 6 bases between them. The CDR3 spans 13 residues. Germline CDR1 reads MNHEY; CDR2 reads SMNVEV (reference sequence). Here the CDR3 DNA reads TGTGCCAGCGGCTATTCTGGGGCCAACGTCCTGACTTTC. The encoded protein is CASGYSGANVLTF.

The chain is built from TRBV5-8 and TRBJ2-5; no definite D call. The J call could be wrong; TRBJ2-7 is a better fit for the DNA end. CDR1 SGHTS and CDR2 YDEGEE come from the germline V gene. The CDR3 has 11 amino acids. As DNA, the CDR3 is TGTGCCAGCAGCTTGGTCTACGAGCAGTACTTC. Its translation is CASSLVYEQYF.

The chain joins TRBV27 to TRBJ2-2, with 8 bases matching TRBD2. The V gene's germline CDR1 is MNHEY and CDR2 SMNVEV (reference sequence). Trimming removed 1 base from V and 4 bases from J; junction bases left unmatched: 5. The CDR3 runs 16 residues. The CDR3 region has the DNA TGTGCCAGCAGTTTATTTGGGACTAGTGGCACCGGGGAGCTGTTTTTT. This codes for CASSLFGTSGTGELFF.

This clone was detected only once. DNA of the CDR3: TGTGCCAGCAGCTTCCATGCCGGGGACCCTTCCTACGAGCAGTACTTC. It is translated as CASSFHAGDPSYEQYF. The chain links TRBV11-2 to TRBJ2-7, with D possibly called TRBD1 or TRBD2 (5 bases each). V was shortened by 3 bases and J by 1 base, with 16 bases between the two germline ends. The CDR3 is 16 residues long. Germline values: CDR1 SGHAT, CDR2 FQNNGV. Full variable domain (outside the CDR3, taken from reference TRBV11-2 and TRBJ2-7): EAGVAQSPRYKIIEKRQSVAFWCNPISGHATLYWYQQILGQGPKLLIQFQNNGVVDDSQLPKDRFSAERLKGVDSTLKIQPAKLEDSAVYLCASSFHAGDPSYEQYFGPGTRLTVT.

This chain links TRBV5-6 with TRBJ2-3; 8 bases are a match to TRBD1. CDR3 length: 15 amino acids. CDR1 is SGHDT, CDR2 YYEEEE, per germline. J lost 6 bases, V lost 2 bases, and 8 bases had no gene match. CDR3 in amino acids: CASSLPGTGGDTQYF. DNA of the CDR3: TGTGCCAGCAGCTTACCCGGGACAGGAGGGGATACGCAGTATTTT. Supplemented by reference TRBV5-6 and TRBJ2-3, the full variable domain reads DAGVTQSPTHLIKTRGQQVTLRCSPKSGHDTVSWYQQALGQGPQFIFQYYEEEERQRGNFPDRFSGHQFPNYSSELNVNALLLGDSALYLCASSLPGTGGDTQYFGPGTRLTVL.

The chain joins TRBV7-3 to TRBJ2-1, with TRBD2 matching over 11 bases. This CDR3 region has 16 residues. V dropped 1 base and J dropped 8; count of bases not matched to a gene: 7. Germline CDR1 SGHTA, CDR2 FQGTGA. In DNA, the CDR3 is TGTGCCAGCAGCTTAAGGGCTAGCGGGAGGTGGGATGAGCAGTTCTTC. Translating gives CASSLRASGRWDEQFF.

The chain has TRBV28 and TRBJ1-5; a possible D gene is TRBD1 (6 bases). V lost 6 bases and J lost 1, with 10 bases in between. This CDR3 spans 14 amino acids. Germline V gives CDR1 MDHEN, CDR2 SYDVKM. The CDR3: CASSFTGSNQPQHF. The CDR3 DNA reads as TGTGCCAGCAGCTTTACAGGGAGCAATCAGCCCCAGCATTTT.

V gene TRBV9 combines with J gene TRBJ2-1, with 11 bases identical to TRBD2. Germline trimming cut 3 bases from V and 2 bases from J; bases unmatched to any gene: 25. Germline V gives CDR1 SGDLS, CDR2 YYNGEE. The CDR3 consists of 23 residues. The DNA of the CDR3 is TGTGCCAGCAGCGATACCAGCCCGGAGAAACTAGCGGGAGTTCTAATCCCCTACAATGAGCAGTTCTTC. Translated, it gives CASSDTSPEKLAGVLIPYNEQFF.

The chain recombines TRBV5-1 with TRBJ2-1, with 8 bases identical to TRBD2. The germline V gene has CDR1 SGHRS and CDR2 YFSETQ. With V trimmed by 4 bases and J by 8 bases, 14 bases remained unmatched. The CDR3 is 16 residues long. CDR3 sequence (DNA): TGCGCCAGCAGCCCCCGGATAGCGGGAACCCTTGATGAGCAGTTCTTC. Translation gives CASSPRIAGTLDEQFF.

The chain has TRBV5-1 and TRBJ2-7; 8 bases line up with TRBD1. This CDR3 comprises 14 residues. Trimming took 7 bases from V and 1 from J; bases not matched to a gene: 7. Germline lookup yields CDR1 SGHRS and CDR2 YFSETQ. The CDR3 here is CASQATGVSYEQYF. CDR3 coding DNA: TGCGCCAGCCAGGCGACAGGGGTGTCCTACGAGCAGTACTTC.

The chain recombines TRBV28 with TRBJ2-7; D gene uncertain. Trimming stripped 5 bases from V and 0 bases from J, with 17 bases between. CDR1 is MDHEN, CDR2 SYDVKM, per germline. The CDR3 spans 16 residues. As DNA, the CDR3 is TGTGCCAGCAGTCAATTCCCAGCGTTGGACTCCTACGAGCAGTACTTC. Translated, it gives CASSQFPALDSYEQYF.

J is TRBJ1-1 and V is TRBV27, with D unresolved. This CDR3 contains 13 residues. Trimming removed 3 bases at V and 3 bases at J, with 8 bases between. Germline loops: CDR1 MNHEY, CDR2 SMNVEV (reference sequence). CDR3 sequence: CASSFSPYTEAFF. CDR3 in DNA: TGTGCCAGCAGTTTCTCGCCTTACACTGAAGCTTTCTTT.

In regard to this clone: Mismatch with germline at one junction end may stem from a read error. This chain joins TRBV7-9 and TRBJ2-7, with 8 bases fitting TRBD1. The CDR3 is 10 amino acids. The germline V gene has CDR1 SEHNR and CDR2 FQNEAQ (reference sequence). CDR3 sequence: CASSLDRVSF. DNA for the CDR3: TGTGCCAGCAGCTTGGACAGGGTATCCTTC.

The DNA of the CDR3 is TGCAGCGTTGGGGTCTTTGGCGGTCAAGAGACCCAGTACTTC. This encodes CSVGVFGGQETQYF. V and J are TRBV29-1 and TRBJ2-5; D is undetermined. Trimming cost V 4 bases and J 2 bases, with 14 bases left between them. Germline CDR1 and CDR2: SQVTM and ANQGSEA. This CDR3 is built from 14 residues.

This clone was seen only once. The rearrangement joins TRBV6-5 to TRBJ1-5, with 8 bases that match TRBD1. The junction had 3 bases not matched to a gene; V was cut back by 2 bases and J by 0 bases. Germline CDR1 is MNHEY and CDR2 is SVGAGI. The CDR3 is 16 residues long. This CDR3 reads CASSYPDRVSNQPQHF. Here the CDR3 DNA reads TGTGCCAGCAGTTACCCGGACAGGGTTAGCAATCAGCCCCAGCATTTT.

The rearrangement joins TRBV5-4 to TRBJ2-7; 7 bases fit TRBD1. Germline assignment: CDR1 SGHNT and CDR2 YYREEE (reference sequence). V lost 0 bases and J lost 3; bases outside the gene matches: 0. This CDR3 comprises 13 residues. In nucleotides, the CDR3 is TGTGCCAGCAGCTTGGGGACAGGCTACGAGCAGTACTTC. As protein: CASSLGTGYEQYF.